Shown below are 20 T cell receptor beta chains from a single sample sequenced in a study of cytomegalovirus exposure and HLA in healthy donors. Amplification used 60 Vbeta primers and 13 Jbeta primers. Sequencing used immunoSEQ multiplex PCR; TCRdb keeps in-frame clones, though not all of them. The data hold 100,000 to 120,000 clones, with approximately 83% observed a single time. The sample comprised PBMCs. Source of these receptors: a man aged 40-55 years in good health and CMV-seronegative.

The CDR3 DNA reads as TGTGCCAGCAGCTTTCCAGGGAAGGTCGGCGGCTACACCTTC. Translation: CASSFPGKVGGYTF. The rearrangement joins TRBV7-2 to TRBJ1-2; TRBD1 might be the D (5 bases). The CDR3 contains 14 residues. In germline, CDR1 is SGHTA, CDR2 FQGNSA. The V and J ends lost 3 bases and 8 bases respectively, with 16 bases between them.

V usage is TRBV7-9 and J usage is TRBJ1-1; D gene ambiguous. The CDR3 is 14 residues long. Between the trimmed V and J ends, which lost 5 bases and 0 bases, there was a span of 10 bases. Germline V gene lookup returns CDR1 SEHNR and CDR2 FQNEAQ (reference sequence). The CDR3 region is CASSPPGVNTEAFF. CDR3 nucleotide sequence: TGTGCCAGCAGCCCTCCCGGGGTGAACACTGAAGCTTTCTTT.

The chain has TRBV5-1 and TRBJ2-6; no clear D gene. CDR1 SGHRS and CDR2 YFSETQ come from the germline V gene. The V end was cut by 1 base, the J end by 1 base, with 6 bases between. The CDR3 has 15 amino acids. This CDR3 reads CASSLMASGANVLTF. The CDR3 DNA reads as TGCGCCAGCAGCTTGATGGCTTCTGGGGCCAACGTCCTGACTTTC.

CDR3 region: CASSYSTSGAYEQFF. The CDR3 DNA sequence: TGTGCCAGCAGTTACTCAACTAGCGGGGCTTATGAGCAGTTCTTC. The genes are TRBV6-5 and TRBJ2-1; 10 bases align to TRBD2. Per the germline V gene, CDR1 is MNHEY and CDR2 is SVGAGI. Trimming took 0 bases from V and 8 from J; bases not matched to a gene: 4. The length of the CDR3 is 15 residues.

The J gene is TRBJ1-2, the V gene TRBV7-9; tentative D call: TRBD1 (5 bases). The CDR3 is 14 residues long. Looked up from germline, CDR1 is SEHNR and CDR2 is FQNEAQ (reference sequence). The V and J ends lost 1 base and 10 bases respectively, with 16 bases between them. The CDR3 here is CASSLEVSGGVYTF. As DNA, the CDR3 is TGTGCCAGCAGCTTAGAGGTGTCGGGGGGTGTCTACACCTTC. Variable domain in full (rest from reference TRBV7-9 and TRBJ1-2): DTGVSQNPRHKITKRGQNVTFRCDPISEHNRLYWYRQTLGQGPEFLTYFQNEAQLEKSRLLSDRFSAERPKGSFSTLEIQRTEQGDSAMYLCASSLEVSGGVYTFGSGTRLTVV.

This chain uses TRBV4-2 with TRBJ2-6; 11 bases are shared with TRBD1. Per the germline V gene, CDR1 is LGHNA and CDR2 is YNFKEQ. The CDR3 runs to 18 residues. Trimming cost V 1 base and J 0 bases; bases outside gene matches: 2. The CDR3 region has the DNA TGTGCCAGCAGCCAAGCCGGGACAGGGGGCTCTGGGGCCAACGTCCTGACTTTC. This translates into CASSQAGTGGSGANVLTF.

V and J are TRBV28 and TRBJ1-5; maybe TRBD1 (5 bases). CDR3 length: 14 residues. The V end was cut by 3 bases, the J end by 4 bases, with 10 bases between. CDR1 MDHEN and CDR2 SYDVKM come from the germline V gene. CDR3 sequence: CASSFRTKNQPQHF. The CDR3 DNA reads as TGTGCCAGCAGTTTTCGGACAAAGAATCAGCCCCAGCATTTT.

This clone showed up just a few times. V is TRBV5-4 and J is TRBJ2-5; 8 bases align to TRBD2. V dropped 4 bases and J dropped 2; count of bases not matched to a gene: 7. The germline V gene encodes CDR1 SGHNT and CDR2 YYREEE (reference sequence). The CDR3 is made up of 15 amino acids. For the CDR3, the DNA is TGTGCCAGCAGCCTTGGCGGGGGGTGGCAAGAGACCCAGTACTTC. Its translation: CASSLGGGWQETQYF.

The chain is built from TRBV25-1 and TRBJ2-5; 8 bases agree with TRBD1. The J call may be wrong; the DNA end is better matched by TRBJ2-7. The CDR3 sequence is 14 residues long. The germline V gene has CDR1 MGHDK and CDR2 SYGVNS. CDR3 nucleotides: TGTGCCAGCAGTGAAGCGGGACAGGCATACGAGCAGTACTTC. This sequence encodes CASSEAGQAYEQYF.

The chain is built from TRBV6-5 and TRBJ1-1; D is uncertain. In germline, CDR1 is MNHEY, CDR2 SVGAGI. V lost 6 bases and J 6 bases, leaving 14 bases between the germline ends. The length of the CDR3 is 13 residues. CDR3 residues: CASRAVSPPEAFF. Here the CDR3 DNA reads TGTGCCAGCAGGGCGGTTTCACCACCTGAAGCTTTCTTT.

V is TRBV2 and J is TRBJ2-7; weak D call: TRBD2 (5 bases). This CDR3 region has 14 residues. V lost 7 bases and J 3 bases, leaving 16 bases between the germline ends. The germline gives CDR1 SNHLY, CDR2 FYNNEI. Here the CDR3 DNA reads TGTGCCAGCACCGTAGACTCTGGGAGCTACGAGCAGTACTTC. This gives the protein CASTVDSGSYEQYF.

J is TRBJ1-1 and V is TRBV27; D perhaps matches TRBD1 (5 bases). This CDR3 is built from 13 residues. CDR1 and CDR2 from the germline V gene are MNHEY and SMNVEV (reference sequence). V was pared by 4 bases and J by 4 bases, with 10 bases between. This chain's CDR3 is CASSSPGITEAFF. CDR3 DNA: TGTGCCAGCAGTTCCCCAGGGATCACTGAAGCTTTCTTT.

This chain connects TRBV11-2 to TRBJ1-5; no reliable D call. CDR1 SGHAT and CDR2 FQNNGV come from the germline V gene. Trimming pared 0 bases from V and 0 bases from J, leaving 9 bases between. This CDR3 is 16 amino acids long. CDR3 region: CASSLDPFPSNQPQHF. Written as DNA, the CDR3 is TGTGCCAGCAGCTTAGATCCTTTCCCTAGCAATCAGCCCCAGCATTTT. Full variable domain (remainder filled in from reference TRBV11-2 and TRBJ1-5): EAGVAQSPRYKIIEKRQSVAFWCNPISGHATLYWYQQILGQGPKLLIQFQNNGVVDDSQLPKDRFSAERLKGVDSTLKIQPAKLEDSAVYLCASSLDPFPSNQPQHFGDGTRLSIL.

V and J are TRBV30 and TRBJ2-7; TRBD1 agrees at 9 bases. J was trimmed by 1 base and V by 0 bases; bases with no gene match: 4. The CDR3 runs 15 residues. Germline CDR1 and CDR2: GTSNPN and SVGIG (reference sequence). The CDR3 loop is CAWSVLGTGSYEQYF. The CDR3 DNA reads TGTGCCTGGAGTGTATTAGGGACAGGGTCCTACGAGCAGTACTTC.

The gene calls are TRBV5-1 and TRBJ1-1; 7 nucleotides align to TRBD1. There are 15 residues in the CDR3. The germline V gene has CDR1 SGHRS and CDR2 YFSETQ. V was clipped by 4 bases and J by 4 bases; unmatched bases: 10. CDR3 amino acids: CASSTQQGYGTEAFF. The CDR3 DNA reads TGCGCCAGCAGCACTCAACAGGGGTACGGCACTGAAGCTTTCTTT.

This clone showed up just a few times. J is TRBJ1-6 and V is TRBV5-1, with D tentatively TRBD1 (6 bases). V was cut by 3 bases and J by 9 bases, with 13 bases left in between. CDR3 size: 14 residues. The germline V gene has CDR1 SGHRS and CDR2 YFSETQ. The CDR3 DNA follows: TGCGCCAGCAGCTCGAGGCCACAGGGTTCACCCCTCCACTTT. As protein: CASSSRPQGSPLHF. The full variable domain, in which reference TRBV5-1 and TRBJ1-6 provide the parts outside the CDR3, is KAGVTQTPRYLIKTRGQQVTLSCSPISGHRSVSWYQQTPGQGLQFLFEYFSETQRNKGNFPGRFSGRQFSNSRSEMNVSTLELGDSALYLCASSSRPQGSPLHFGNGTRLTVT.

With respect to this clone: Additional DNA sequences in this sample encode the identical CDR3. The V call is TRBV5-1, the J call TRBJ2-5; weak D call: TRBD2 (6 bases). The germline V gene has CDR1 SGHRS and CDR2 YFSETQ. This CDR3 contains 13 residues. The ends were cut back, 5 bases at V and 5 bases at J, with 13 bases in the middle. The CDR3 reads CASSPGGGETQYF. The CDR3 region has the DNA TGCGCCAGCAGTCCTGGTGGGGGGGAGACCCAGTACTTC.

The chain recombines TRBV9 with TRBJ1-3, with 10 bases that match TRBD1. The germline CDR1 and CDR2 sequences are SGDLS and YYNGEE. V lost 1 base and J lost 2; bases outside the gene matches: 3. The CDR3 has 16 residues. DNA of the CDR3: TGTGCCAGCAGCGTAAGGACAGGGGGGACTGGAAACACCATATATTTT. This sequence encodes CASSVRTGGTGNTIYF. Complete variable domain (other parts from reference TRBV9 and TRBJ1-3): DSGVTQTPKHLITATGQRVTLRCSPRSGDLSVYWYQQSLDQGLQFLIQYYNGEERAKGNILERFSAQQFPDLHSELNLSSLELGDSALYFCASSVRTGGTGNTIYFGEGSWLTVV.

The chain employs TRBV7-8 and TRBJ2-5; 11 bases align to TRBD2. Matching the DNA end better, TRBJ2-7 makes the J call doubtful. The germline CDR1 and CDR2 sequences are SGHVS and FQNEAQ. The CDR3 has 15 residues. The CDR3 DNA follows: TGTGCCAGCAGCTTTCCTAGCGGGGGGAGAGGCGAGCAGTACTTC. Protein sequence: CASSFPSGGRGEQYF.

CDR3 bases: TGTGCCAGCAGCTTACGGACAGGGGGGGTCTACGAGCAGTACTTC. It is translated as CASSLRTGGVYEQYF. The V gene is TRBV11-1, the J gene TRBJ2-7, with 10 positions matching TRBD1. The CDR3 covers 15 residues. The V and J ends lost 2 bases and 3 bases, in that order; junction bases with no gene match: 4. CDR1 is SGHAT, CDR2 FQDESV, per germline (reference sequence).